The 25 T cell receptor beta chains presented below share a single source sample, sequenced in a study of blood T cell repertoires in COVID-19. Data came from immunoSEQ multiplex PCR; TCRdb stores just in-frame clones and leaves some out. The table records about 180,000 clones, around nine tenths of them present only once. The material sequenced was peripheral blood. These receptor sequences come from a woman aged 70-85 years with COVID-19, enrolled during active disease.

The rearrangement joins TRBV27 to TRBJ1-1; perhaps TRBD1 as D (5 bases). Germline V lookup: CDR1 MNHEY, CDR2 SMNVEV (reference sequence). The CDR3 contains 15 residues. Trimming removed 2 bases from V and 1 base from J, with 11 bases in between. The CDR3 nucleotides read TGTGCCAGCAGTTTAAAGGGGATAACGAACACTGAAGCTTTCTTT. It specifies CASSLKGITNTEAFF.

The chain uses TRBV9 and TRBJ2-1, with a possible D match to TRBD2 (6 bases). The CDR3 length is 12 residues. CDR1 is SGDLS, CDR2 YYNGEE, per germline. The ends were cut back, 0 bases at V and 15 bases at J, with 13 bases in the middle. CDR3 sequence: CASSVGDSRVFF. CDR3 DNA sequence: TGTGCCAGCAGCGTAGGGGACTCCCGGGTGTTCTTC.

The genes are TRBV14 and TRBJ2-5, with 7 bases fitting TRBD2. Trimming at V came to 0 bases and at J to 7 bases, leaving 11 bases not matched to a gene. CDR3 length equals 16 residues. From germline, CDR1 is SGHDN and CDR2 FVKESK. The CDR3 loop is CASSQDLRASGATQYF. The CDR3 DNA follows: TGTGCCAGCAGCCAAGATCTACGGGCTAGCGGTGCGACCCAGTACTTC. Drawing the rest from reference TRBV14 and TRBJ2-5, the complete variable domain is EAGVTQFPSHSVIEKGQTVTLRCDPISGHDNLYWYRRVMGKEIKFLLHFVKESKQDESGMPNNRFLAERTGGTYSTLKVQPAELEDSGVYFCASSQDLRASGATQYFGPGTRLLVL.

The gene calls are TRBV6-6 and TRBJ1-1; D gene unclear. Trimming took off 7 bases at V and 0 bases at J, with 12 bases between the two ends. The CDR3 runs 14 residues. CDR1 and CDR2 (germline): MNHNY, SVGAGI (reference sequence). CDR3: CASILANMNTEAFF. The DNA for the CDR3 is TGTGCCAGCATCCTGGCAAACATGAACACTGAAGCTTTCTTT.

The chain links TRBV21-1 to TRBJ2-7; whether TRBD2, the table's D call, matches the DNA was not checked. TRBV21-1 is termed a pseudogene. CDR3 length: 16 amino acids. The CDR3 DNA reads TGTGCCAGCAGGACACTAGCGGGAGAGTTTATCCACGAGCAGTACTTC. It yields the protein CASRTLAGEFIHEQYF.

This CDR3 is CSCFVGLPYEQYF. The CDR3 DNA reads TGCAGCTGTTTTGTCGGACTACCCTACGAGCAGTACTTC. The chain recombines TRBV29-1 with TRBJ2-7; perhaps TRBD2 as D (6 bases). V was pared by 8 bases and J by 2 bases, with 16 bases between. CDR3 length: 13 residues. In germline, CDR1 is SQVTM, CDR2 ANQGSEA.

This chain joins TRBV19 and TRBJ1-5; D is perhaps TRBD1 (6 bases). CDR1 is LNHDA, CDR2 SQIVND, per germline (reference sequence). This CDR3 is built from 17 residues. V gave up 1 base and J gave up 0 bases, with 13 bases separating them. CDR3 protein: CASSIGGQLYSNQPQHF. For the CDR3, the DNA is TGTGCCAGTAGTATAGGGGGGCAGCTTTATAGCAATCAGCCCCAGCATTTT. Full variable domain (outside the CDR3, taken from reference TRBV19 and TRBJ1-5): DGGITQSPKYLFRKEGQNVTLSCEQNLNHDAMYWYRQDPGQGLRLIYYSQIVNDFQKGDIAEGYSVSREKKESFPLTVTSAQKNPTAFYLCASSIGGQLYSNQPQHFGDGTRLSIL.

This chain joins TRBV6-5 and TRBJ1-1, with a possible D match to TRBD1 (5 bases). V was cut by 5 bases and J by 4 bases, with 11 bases left in between. Germline V gene lookup returns CDR1 MNHEY and CDR2 SVGAGI. The CDR3 runs to 13 residues. The CDR3 sequence is CASSTLTGTEAFF. As DNA, the CDR3 is TGTGCCAGCAGTACACTAACAGGCACTGAAGCTTTCTTT.

The V gene is TRBV11-2, the J gene TRBJ2-7; 12 nucleotides align to TRBD2. CDR1 and CDR2 from the germline V gene are SGHAT and FQNNGV. V dropped 4 bases and J dropped 4; count of bases not matched to a gene: 5. This CDR3 has 15 amino acids. DNA of the CDR3: TGTGCCAGCAGCTCAAAGACTAGCGGGAGTTACGAGCAGTACTTC. This codes for CASSSKTSGSYEQYF.

To note about this clone: This CDR3 is also generated by other DNA sequences in the sample. The chain employs TRBV6-5 and TRBJ1-1; D is unresolved. The CDR3 covers 12 residues. V was cut by 5 bases and J by 1 base, with 5 bases left in between. CDR1 and CDR2 from the germline V gene are MNHEY and SVGAGI. CDR3 nucleotide sequence: TGTGCCAGCAGTAGACAGAACACTGAAGCTTTCTTT. It is translated as CASSRQNTEAFF.

The chain has TRBV15 and TRBJ1-1; TRBD1 agrees at 8 bases. J gave up 6 bases and V 5 bases, and 11 bases lay outside the gene matches. CDR3 length equals 15 residues. Germline V gives CDR1 LNHNV, CDR2 YYDKDF (reference sequence). The CDR3 region is CATSPQDRELSEAFF. As DNA, the CDR3 is TGTGCCACCAGCCCCCAGGACAGGGAGCTCTCTGAAGCTTTCTTT.

The CDR3: CASSVSGSWETQYF. Written as DNA, the CDR3 is TGTGCCAGCAGCGTTAGCGGGAGTTGGGAGACCCAGTACTTC. The chain carries TRBV11-2 and TRBJ2-5, with 9 bases matching TRBD2. The CDR3 has 14 residues. The V segment lost 5 bases and the J segment 5 bases; nucleotides outside the gene matches: 6. The V gene's germline CDR1 is SGHAT and CDR2 FQNNGV.

This clone showed up just once. This chain uses TRBV6-5 with TRBJ1-5; TRBD1 agrees at 7 bases. After removal of 6 bases from V and 0 bases from J, the junction contained 5 bases not matched to a gene. Germline V gene lookup returns CDR1 MNHEY and CDR2 SVGAGI. The CDR3 has 15 residues. CDR3 residues: CASRAQGYSNQPQHF. CDR3 nucleotides: TGTGCCAGCAGAGCACAGGGGTATAGCAATCAGCCCCAGCATTTT.

This sequence joins TRBV30 and TRBJ2-5; D is possibly TRBD2 (5 bases). The CDR3 consists of 14 residues. V lost 2 bases and J lost 2, with 12 bases in between. Germline assignment: CDR1 GTSNPN and CDR2 SVGIG (reference sequence). CDR3 residues: CAWSSDYLQETQYF. DNA of the CDR3: TGTGCCTGGAGTTCCGACTACTTACAAGAGACCCAGTACTTC. Full variable domain (missing parts from reference TRBV30 and TRBJ2-5): SQTIHQWPATLVQPVGSPLSLECTVEGTSNPNLYWYRQAAGRGLQLLFYSVGIGQISSEVPQNLSASRPQDRQFILSSKKLLLSDSGFYLCAWSSDYLQETQYFGPGTRLLVL.

The genes are TRBV19 and TRBJ1-5; TRBD1 aligns across 9 bases. V shed 7 bases and J 4 bases; nucleotides not matched to a gene: 14. CDR3 size: 17 residues. CDR1 and CDR2 (germline): LNHDA, SQIVND (reference sequence). In DNA, the CDR3 is TGTGCCAGTAATGGGTTGCGGACAGGGGATAAAAATCAGCCCCAGCATTTT. Translation: CASNGLRTGDKNQPQHF.

V and J are TRBV29-1 and TRBJ1-2, with 8 positions matching TRBD1. Trimming at V came to 3 bases and at J to 4 bases, leaving 4 bases not matched to a gene. The CDR3 is 13 amino acids. CDR1 and CDR2 (germline): SQVTM, ANQGSEA. CDR3 DNA sequence: TGCAGCGTTGAGGGCGGACAGGGCTATGGCTACACCTTC. Its protein product is CSVEGGQGYGYTF. Variable domain in full (rest from reference TRBV29-1 and TRBJ1-2): SAVISQKPSRDICQRGTSLTIQCQVDSQVTMMFWYRQQPGQSLTLIATANQGSEATYESGFVIDKFPISRPNLTFSTLTVSNMSPEDSSIYLCSVEGGQGYGYTFGSGTRLTVV.

This chain uses TRBV7-9 with TRBJ2-2; 9 nucleotides match TRBD2. The V segment lost 8 bases and the J segment 7 bases; nucleotides outside the gene matches: 11. This CDR3 is built from 15 residues. From germline, CDR1 is SEHNR and CDR2 FQNEAQ (reference sequence). The CDR3 here is CASRTVAGVGGELFF. The CDR3 DNA is TGTGCCAGCCGAACAGTAGCGGGAGTCGGCGGGGAGCTGTTTTTT.

The rearrangement links TRBV19 to TRBJ1-5; 7 nucleotides line up with TRBD1. The length of the CDR3 is 13 residues. Germline values: CDR1 LNHDA, CDR2 SQIVND (reference sequence). The V gene end was trimmed by 4 bases and the J gene end by 7 bases; junction bases not matched to a gene: 4. DNA of the CDR3: TGTGCCAGTAGTACCCTCAGGGGGCAGCCCCAGCATTTT. This encodes CASSTLRGQPQHF.

The chain carries TRBV11-2 and TRBJ1-2; the D is unclear. The CDR3 has 14 amino acids. Trimming shortened V by 4 bases and J by 4 bases, and 13 bases separated the two germline ends. CDR1 and CDR2 from the germline V gene are SGHAT and FQNNGV. In DNA, the CDR3 is TGTGCCAGCAGCTCCCGTGTGGAGGGCTATGGCTACACCTTC. It translates to CASSSRVEGYGYTF.

J is TRBJ1-2 and V is TRBV3-1 (or the pseudogene TRBV3-2); the D gene is possibly TRBD1 (6 bases). This CDR3 comprises 13 residues. Germline-derived CDR1 and CDR2 are LGHDT and YNNKEL (reference sequence). Deletions cut 2 bases from V and 7 bases from J, with 11 bases between. This chain's CDR3 is CASSQIRGGGYTF. CDR3 DNA: TGTGCCAGCAGCCAAATAAGGGGGGGTGGCTACACCTTC.

The chain recombines TRBV7-8 with TRBJ2-5, with D perhaps matching TRBD2 (5 bases). CDR3 length: 15 amino acids. The germline V gene has CDR1 SGHVS and CDR2 FQNEAQ. V lost 2 bases, J lost 4 bases, and 14 bases lay in between. CDR3 region: CASSLTGLFRETQYF. CDR3 DNA: TGTGCCAGCAGCTTAACTGGACTGTTCCGAGAGACCCAGTACTTC.

This clone appeared once. The rearrangement uses TRBV4-1 and TRBJ2-5; TRBD1 matches at 10 bases. The ends lost 4 bases at V and 7 bases at J; junction bases unmatched: 12. Germline-derived CDR1 and CDR2 are MGHRA and YSYEKL. The CDR3 is 16 residues long. As DNA, the CDR3 is TGCGCCAGCAGCCGACAGACAGGGGGCGGTTTTGGGACCCAGTACTTC. This sequence encodes CASSRQTGGGFGTQYF.

This chain uses TRBV13 with TRBJ2-5; 7 nucleotides align to TRBD2. CDR3 size: 13 residues. Germline CDR1 and CDR2: PRHDT and FYEKMQ (reference sequence). With 1 base clipped from V and 7 bases from J, the junction kept 3 bases outside the gene matches. The CDR3 spells CASSLEGRGTQYF. The CDR3 DNA reads as TGTGCCAGCAGCTTAGAAGGGAGGGGGACCCAGTACTTC. Combining the CDR3 with reference TRBV13 and TRBJ2-5 gives the whole variable domain AAGVIQSPRHLIKEKRETATLKCYPIPRHDTVYWYQQGPGQDPQFLISFYEKMQSDKGSIPDRFSAQQFSDYHSELNMSSLELGDSALYFCASSLEGRGTQYFGPGTRLLVL.

The chain couples TRBV3-1 (or the pseudogene TRBV3-2) to TRBJ1-2; the D gene is possibly TRBD1 (5 bases). The CDR3 is 14 amino acids. The V end was cut by 0 bases, the J end by 6 bases, with 11 bases between. CDR1 and CDR2 from the germline V gene are LGHDT and YNNKEL (reference sequence). CDR3 DNA sequence: TGTGCCAGCAGCCAAGATATTCGGGGGGATGGCTACACCTTC. This translates into CASSQDIRGDGYTF.

This rearrangement joins TRBV7-9 to TRBJ2-5; TRBD2 is a possible D gene (6 bases). Germline V CDR1 and CDR2: SEHNR, FQNEAQ (reference sequence). V lost 7 bases and J lost 1, with 13 bases in between. This CDR3 contains 14 residues. For the CDR3, the DNA is TGTGCCAGCACGACGGGACTGCTCCAAGAGACCCAGTACTTC. The encoded protein is CASTTGLLQETQYF.